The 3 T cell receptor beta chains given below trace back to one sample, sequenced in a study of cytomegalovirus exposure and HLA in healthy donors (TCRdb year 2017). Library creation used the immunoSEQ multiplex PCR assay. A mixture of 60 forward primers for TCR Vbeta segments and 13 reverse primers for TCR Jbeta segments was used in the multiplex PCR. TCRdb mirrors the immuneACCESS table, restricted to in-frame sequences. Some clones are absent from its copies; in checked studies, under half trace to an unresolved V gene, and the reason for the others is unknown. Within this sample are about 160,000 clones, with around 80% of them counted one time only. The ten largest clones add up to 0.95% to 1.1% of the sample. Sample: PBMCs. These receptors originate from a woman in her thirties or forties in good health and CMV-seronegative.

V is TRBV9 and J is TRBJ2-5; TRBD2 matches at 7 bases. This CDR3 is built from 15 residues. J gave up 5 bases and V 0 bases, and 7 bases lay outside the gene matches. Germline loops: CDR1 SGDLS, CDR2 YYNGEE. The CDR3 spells CASSVGGREGETQYF. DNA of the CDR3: TGTGCCAGCAGCGTAGGTGGCAGGGAGGGGGAGACCCAGTACTTC.

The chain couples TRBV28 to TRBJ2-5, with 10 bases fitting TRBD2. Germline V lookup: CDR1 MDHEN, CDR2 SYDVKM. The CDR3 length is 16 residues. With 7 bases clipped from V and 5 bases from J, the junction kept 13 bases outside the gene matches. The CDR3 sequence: CASKSQGIAGGETQYF. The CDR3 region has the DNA TGTGCCAGCAAGTCCCAAGGTATAGCGGGAGGTGAGACCCAGTACTTC.

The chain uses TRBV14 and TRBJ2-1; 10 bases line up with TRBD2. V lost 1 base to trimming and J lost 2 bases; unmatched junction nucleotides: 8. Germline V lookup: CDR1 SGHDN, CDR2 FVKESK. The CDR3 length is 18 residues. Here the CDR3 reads CASSQGVAGGPTYNEQFF. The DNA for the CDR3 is TGTGCCAGCAGCCAAGGCGTAGCGGGAGGCCCCACCTACAATGAGCAGTTCTTC.